This paragraph reports one T cell receptor beta chain. Its specificity is unknown. The PCR ran on 60 Vbeta and 13 Jbeta primers. Produced via immunoSEQ multiplex PCR; TCRdb's table is partial and in-frame only. The sample shows some 150,000 clones, roughly 87% of them seen only once. This sample stems from a study of cytomegalovirus exposure and HLA in healthy donors. The study, taken as a whole, reports: Presence/absence analyses took donor sequencing depth as roughly uniform. Associated with cytomegalovirus, according to the listing, were 150 to 200 TCR beta chains. Only CMV serostatus was available as immune exposure information.

Trimming removed 2 bases from V and 2 bases from J, with 10 bases in between. Germline CDR1 is MNHEY and CDR2 is SMNVEV (reference sequence). This CDR3 has 14 residues. This sequence originates from a man aged 25 to 45 in good health and CMV-seropositive. Sequenced: PBMCs. This sequence joins TRBV27 and TRBJ2-7, with D perhaps TRBD1 (5 bases). This chain's CDR3 is CASSLPGHTYEQYF. CDR3 DNA: TGTGCCAGCAGTTTACCCGGACACACCTACGAGCAGTACTTC.